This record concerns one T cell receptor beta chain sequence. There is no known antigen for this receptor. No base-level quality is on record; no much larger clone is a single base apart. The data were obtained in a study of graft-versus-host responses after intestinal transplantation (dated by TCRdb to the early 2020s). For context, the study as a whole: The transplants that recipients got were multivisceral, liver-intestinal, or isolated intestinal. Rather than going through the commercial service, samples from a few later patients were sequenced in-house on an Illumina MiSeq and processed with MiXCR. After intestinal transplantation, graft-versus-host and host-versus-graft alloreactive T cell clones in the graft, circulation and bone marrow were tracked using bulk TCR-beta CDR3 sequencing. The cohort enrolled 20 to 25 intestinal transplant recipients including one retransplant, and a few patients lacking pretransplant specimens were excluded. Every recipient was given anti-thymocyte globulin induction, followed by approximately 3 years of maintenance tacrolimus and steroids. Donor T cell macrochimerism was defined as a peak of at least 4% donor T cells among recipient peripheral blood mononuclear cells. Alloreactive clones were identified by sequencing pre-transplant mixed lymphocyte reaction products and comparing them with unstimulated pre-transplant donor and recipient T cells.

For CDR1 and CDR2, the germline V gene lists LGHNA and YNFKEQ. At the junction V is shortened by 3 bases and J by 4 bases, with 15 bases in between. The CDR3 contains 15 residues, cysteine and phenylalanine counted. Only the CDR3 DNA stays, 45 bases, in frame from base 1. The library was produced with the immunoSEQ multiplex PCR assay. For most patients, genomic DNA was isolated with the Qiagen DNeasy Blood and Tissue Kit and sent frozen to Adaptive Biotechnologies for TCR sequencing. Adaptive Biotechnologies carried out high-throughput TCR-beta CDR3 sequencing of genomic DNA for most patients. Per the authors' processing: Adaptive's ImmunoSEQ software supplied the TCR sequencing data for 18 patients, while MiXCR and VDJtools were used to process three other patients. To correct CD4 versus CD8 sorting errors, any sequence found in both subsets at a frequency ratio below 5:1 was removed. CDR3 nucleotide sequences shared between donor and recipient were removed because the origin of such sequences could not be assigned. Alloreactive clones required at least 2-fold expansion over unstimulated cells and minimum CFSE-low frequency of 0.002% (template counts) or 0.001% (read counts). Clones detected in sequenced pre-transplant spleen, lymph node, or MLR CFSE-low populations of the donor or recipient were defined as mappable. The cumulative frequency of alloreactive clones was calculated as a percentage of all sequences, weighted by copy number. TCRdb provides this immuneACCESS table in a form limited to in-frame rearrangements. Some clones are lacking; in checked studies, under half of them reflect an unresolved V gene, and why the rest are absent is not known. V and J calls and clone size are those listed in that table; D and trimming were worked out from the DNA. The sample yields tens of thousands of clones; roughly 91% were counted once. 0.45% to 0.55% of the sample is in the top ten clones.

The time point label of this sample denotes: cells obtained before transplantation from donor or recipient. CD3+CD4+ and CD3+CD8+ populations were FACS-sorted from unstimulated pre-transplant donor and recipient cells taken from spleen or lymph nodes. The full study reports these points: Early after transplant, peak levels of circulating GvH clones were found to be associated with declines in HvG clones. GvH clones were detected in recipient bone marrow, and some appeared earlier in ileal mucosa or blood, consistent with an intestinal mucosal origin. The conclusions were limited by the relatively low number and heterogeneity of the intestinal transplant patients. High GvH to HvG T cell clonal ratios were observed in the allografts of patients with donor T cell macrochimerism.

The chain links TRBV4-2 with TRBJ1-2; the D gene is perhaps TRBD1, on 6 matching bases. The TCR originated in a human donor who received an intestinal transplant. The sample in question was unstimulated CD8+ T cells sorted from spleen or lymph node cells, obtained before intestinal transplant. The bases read TGTGCCAGCAGCCAGACCCCGACAGGATCCTATGGCTACACCTTC. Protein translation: CASSQTPTGSYGYTF.